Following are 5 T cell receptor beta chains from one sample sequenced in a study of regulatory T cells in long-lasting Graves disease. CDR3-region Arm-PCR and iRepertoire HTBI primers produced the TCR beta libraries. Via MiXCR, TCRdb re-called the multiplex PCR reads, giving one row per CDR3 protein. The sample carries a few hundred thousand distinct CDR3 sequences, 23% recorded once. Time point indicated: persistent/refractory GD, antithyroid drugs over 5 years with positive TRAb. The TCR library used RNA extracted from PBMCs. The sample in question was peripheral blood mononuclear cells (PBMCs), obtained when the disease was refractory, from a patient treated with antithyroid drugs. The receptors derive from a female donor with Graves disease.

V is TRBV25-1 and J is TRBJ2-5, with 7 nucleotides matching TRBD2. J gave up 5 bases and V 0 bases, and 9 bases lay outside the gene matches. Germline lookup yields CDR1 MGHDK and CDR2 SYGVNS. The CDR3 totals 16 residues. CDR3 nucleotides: TGTGCCAGCAGTGAATATGGGGGGGAGCTGAGGGAGACCCAGTACTTC. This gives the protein CASSEYGGELRETQYF.

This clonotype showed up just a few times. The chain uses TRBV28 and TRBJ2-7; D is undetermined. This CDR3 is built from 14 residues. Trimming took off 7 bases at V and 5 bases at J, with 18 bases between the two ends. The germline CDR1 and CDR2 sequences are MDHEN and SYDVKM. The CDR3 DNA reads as TGTGCCAGCAAACTACCCGGCAGGACGGACGAGCAGTACTTC. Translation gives CASKLPGRTDEQYF.

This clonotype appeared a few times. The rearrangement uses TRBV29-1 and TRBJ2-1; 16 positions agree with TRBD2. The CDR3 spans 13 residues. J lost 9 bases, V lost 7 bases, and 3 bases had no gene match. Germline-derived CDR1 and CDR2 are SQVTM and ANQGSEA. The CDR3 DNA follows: TGCAGCGCGGGACTAGCGGGAGGGGTTGAGCAGTTCTTC. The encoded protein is CSAGLAGGVEQFF.

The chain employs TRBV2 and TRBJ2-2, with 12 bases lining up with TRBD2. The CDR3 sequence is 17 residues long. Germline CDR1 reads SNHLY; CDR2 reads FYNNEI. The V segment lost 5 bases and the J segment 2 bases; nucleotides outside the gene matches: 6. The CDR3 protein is CASSPTSGSYNTGELFF. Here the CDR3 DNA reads TGTGCCAGCAGTCCGACTAGCGGGAGTTATAACACCGGGGAGCTGTTTTTT.

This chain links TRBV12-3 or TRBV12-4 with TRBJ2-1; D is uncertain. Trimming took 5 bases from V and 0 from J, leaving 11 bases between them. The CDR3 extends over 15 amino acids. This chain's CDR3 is CASSEPYPSYNEQFF. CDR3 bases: TGTGCCAGCAGTGAGCCTTACCCCTCCTACAATGAGCAGTTCTTC.